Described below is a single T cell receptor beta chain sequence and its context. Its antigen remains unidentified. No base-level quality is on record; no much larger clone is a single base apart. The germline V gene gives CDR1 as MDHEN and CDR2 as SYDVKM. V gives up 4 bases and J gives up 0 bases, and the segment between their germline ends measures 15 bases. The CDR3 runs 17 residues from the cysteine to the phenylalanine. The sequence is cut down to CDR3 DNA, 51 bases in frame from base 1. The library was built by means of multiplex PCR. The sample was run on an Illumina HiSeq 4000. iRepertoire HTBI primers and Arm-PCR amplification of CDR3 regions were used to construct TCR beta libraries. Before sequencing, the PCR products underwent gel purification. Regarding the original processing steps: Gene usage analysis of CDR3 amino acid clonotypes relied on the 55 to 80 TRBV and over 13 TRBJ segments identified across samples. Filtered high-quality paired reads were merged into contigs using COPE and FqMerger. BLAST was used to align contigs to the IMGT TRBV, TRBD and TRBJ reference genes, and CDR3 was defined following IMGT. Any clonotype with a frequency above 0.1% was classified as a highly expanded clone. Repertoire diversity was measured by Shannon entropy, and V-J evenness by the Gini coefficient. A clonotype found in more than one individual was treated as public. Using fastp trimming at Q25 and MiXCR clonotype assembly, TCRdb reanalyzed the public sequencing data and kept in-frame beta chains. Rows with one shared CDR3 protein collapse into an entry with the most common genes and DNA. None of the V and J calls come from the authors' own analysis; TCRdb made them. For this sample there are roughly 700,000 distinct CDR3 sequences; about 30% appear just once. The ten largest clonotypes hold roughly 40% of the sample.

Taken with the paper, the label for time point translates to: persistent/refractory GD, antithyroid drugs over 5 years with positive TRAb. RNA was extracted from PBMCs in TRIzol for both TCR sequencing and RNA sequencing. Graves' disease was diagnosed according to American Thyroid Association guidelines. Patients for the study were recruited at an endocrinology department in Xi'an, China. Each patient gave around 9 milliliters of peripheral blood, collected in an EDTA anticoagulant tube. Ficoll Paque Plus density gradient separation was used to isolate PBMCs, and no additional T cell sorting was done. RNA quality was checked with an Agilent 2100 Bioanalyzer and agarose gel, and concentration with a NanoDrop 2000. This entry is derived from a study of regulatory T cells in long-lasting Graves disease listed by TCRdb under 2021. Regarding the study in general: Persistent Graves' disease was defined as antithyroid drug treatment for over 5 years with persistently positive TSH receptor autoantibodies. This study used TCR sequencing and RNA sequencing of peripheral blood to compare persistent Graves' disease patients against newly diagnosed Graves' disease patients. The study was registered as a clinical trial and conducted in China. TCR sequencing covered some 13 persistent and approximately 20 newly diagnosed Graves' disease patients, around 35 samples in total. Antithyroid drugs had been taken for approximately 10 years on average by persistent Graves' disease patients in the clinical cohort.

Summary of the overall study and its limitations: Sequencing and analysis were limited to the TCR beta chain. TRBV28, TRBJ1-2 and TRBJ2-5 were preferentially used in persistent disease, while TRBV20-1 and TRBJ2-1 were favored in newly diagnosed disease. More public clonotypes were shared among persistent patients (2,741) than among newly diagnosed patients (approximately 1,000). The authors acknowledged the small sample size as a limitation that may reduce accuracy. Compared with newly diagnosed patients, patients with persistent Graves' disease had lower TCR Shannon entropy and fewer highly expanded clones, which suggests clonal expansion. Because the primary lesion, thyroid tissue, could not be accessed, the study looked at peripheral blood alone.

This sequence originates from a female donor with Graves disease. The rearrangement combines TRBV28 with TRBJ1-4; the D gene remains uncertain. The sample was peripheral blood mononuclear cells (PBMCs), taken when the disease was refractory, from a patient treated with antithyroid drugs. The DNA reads TGTGCCAGCAGTTCATCGGGAGGATCTGCAACTAATGAAAAACTGTTTTTT. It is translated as CASSSSGGSATNEKLFF.